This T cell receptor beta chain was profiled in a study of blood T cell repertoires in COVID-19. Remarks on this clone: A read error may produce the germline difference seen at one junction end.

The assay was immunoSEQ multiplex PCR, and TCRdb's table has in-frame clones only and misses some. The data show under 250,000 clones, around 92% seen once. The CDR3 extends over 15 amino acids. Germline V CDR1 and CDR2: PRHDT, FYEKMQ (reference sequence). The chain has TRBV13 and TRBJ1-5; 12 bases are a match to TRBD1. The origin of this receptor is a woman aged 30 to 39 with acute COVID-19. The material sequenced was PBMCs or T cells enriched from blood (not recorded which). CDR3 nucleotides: TGTGCCAGCAGCGTAGGGACAGGGGGCAGTCAGCCCCAGCATTTT. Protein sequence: CASSVGTGGSQPQHF.